What follows are 4 T cell receptor beta chains derived from one specimen sequenced in a study of beta chain features in type 1 diabetes. Of the isolated RNA, all was reverse transcribed, and so the sequenced material was expressed TCRB transcripts. Method: immunoSEQ multiplex PCR; TCRdb's copy keeps in-frame clones and lacks some. Found here are 680,000 or so clones, around 15% of them singletons; the top ten hold around 0.095%. Material: naive CD4+ T cells from blood. These receptor sequences come from a man between 18 and 35 years old in good health.

The J gene is TRBJ2-2, the V gene TRBV29-1, with D perhaps TRBD1 (5 bases). The CDR3 totals 16 residues. The germline gives CDR1 SQVTM, CDR2 ANQGSEA. Trimming removed 1 base at V and 4 bases at J, with 16 bases between. The CDR3 region is CSVEVGQGIGTGELFF. The CDR3, as DNA: TGCAGCGTTGAAGTAGGGCAGGGTATCGGCACCGGGGAGCTGTTTTTT.

The J gene is TRBJ2-7, the V gene TRBV29-1; D is unclear. The CDR3 sequence is 11 residues long. Trimming shortened V by 4 bases and J by 4 bases, and 8 bases separated the two germline ends. Looked up from germline, CDR1 is SQVTM and CDR2 is ANQGSEA. The CDR3 reads CSVVGIYEQYF. The CDR3 bases are TGCAGCGTTGTTGGAATTTACGAGCAGTACTTC.

This clone was picked up a small number of times. The chain couples TRBV28 to TRBJ1-4; D is uncertain. Germline V CDR1 and CDR2: MDHEN, SYDVKM. The V and J ends lost 6 bases and 0 bases respectively, with 8 bases between them. The CDR3 is 14 amino acids. CDR3 in amino acids: CASSQEATNEKLFF. The CDR3 nucleotides read TGTGCCAGCAGCCAGGAGGCAACTAATGAAAAACTGTTTTTT.

The chain employs TRBV6-4 and TRBJ2-5; D gene unclear. This CDR3 contains 14 residues. Germline V gene sequence: CDR1 MRHNA, CDR2 SNTAGT. Trimming stripped 0 bases from V and 7 bases from J, with 12 bases between. The CDR3 is CASSDSYNSRTQYF. The DNA of the CDR3 is TGTGCCAGCAGTGACTCTTACAATTCACGGACCCAGTACTTC.